The rows below give T cell receptor beta chains drawn from one sample of a study of cytomegalovirus exposure and HLA in healthy donors. Only in-frame clones appear in the TCRdb table, and some are missing; sequencing was by immunoSEQ multiplex PCR. The table for this sample gives roughly 30,000 clones. Input material: PBMCs. These receptors originate from a woman in her thirties or forties in good health and CMV-seropositive. Each CDR3 is given with its conserved first and last residue.

TRBV7-9	TRBJ2-4	CASSSSGSALIVKNIQYF
TRBV30	TRBJ1-2	CAWSSRTGGYGYTF
TRBV6-1	TRBJ2-7	CASSWGQVAYEQYF
TRBV5-5	TRBJ2-7	CASSLNAGRPGDEQYF
TRBV7-8	TRBJ2-5	CASSLGTGGEEETQYF
TRBV6-1	TRBJ1-2	CASREHGQPFNYGYTF
TRBV29-1	TRBJ2-1	CSVETRTGSEQFF
TRBV11-2	TRBJ2-2	CASSPLAGPNTGELFF
TRBV5-1	TRBJ2-7	CASSLRRGAYEQYF
TRBV27	TRBJ2-5	CASSRQGGETQYF
TRBV6-1	TRBJ1-1	CASSEAADSLKAFF
TRBV5-6	TRBJ1-2	CASSTPRDSSFYGYTF
TRBV29-1	TRBJ2-7	CSVGAGEGYEQYF
TRBV6-4	TRBJ1-1	CASKSTDMNTEAFF
TRBV7-9	TRBJ2-7	CASSPDGLSYEQYF
TRBV6-1	TRBJ1-3	CASSEDNPFSGNTIYF
TRBV28	TRBJ2-6	CASSTTGLGANVLTF
TRBV5-1	TRBJ2-3	CASSLGSSGARTNTQYF
TRBV4-1	TRBJ2-3	CASSQYPTSGRADTQYF
TRBV6-1	TRBJ2-7	CASSGLGMILNYEQYF
TRBV5-1	TRBJ2-3	CASSPLAGGTDTQYF
TRBV6-5	TRBJ2-7	CASRGLSSYEQYF
TRBV6-5	TRBJ1-2	CASNSRGLGYGYTF
TRBV7-7	TRBJ2-7	CASSFGTDYEQYF
TRBV11-3	TRBJ2-7	CASSLDDRPYEQYF
TRBV30	TRBJ1-2	CAWRDRGYYGYTF
TRBV30	TRBJ2-5	CAWSVPQAKTQYF
TRBV2	TRBJ1-1	CASSGTGGWSTEAFF
TRBV29-1	TRBJ2-5	CSVRTSGRRRETQYF
TRBV6-1	TRBJ2-7	CASSEAWDRIKSYEQYF
TRBV2	TRBJ1-1	CASRPDSMNTEAFF
TRBV6-6	TRBJ1-5	CASTGQGQAQPQHF
TRBV4-1	TRBJ2-7	CASALGASGRIPLLNEQYF
TRBV27	TRBJ2-4	CASSDLMSLAKNIQYF
TRBV6-5	TRBJ1-1	CASSPRAEAFF
TRBV29-1	TRBJ2-7	CSVVVGGLIYEQYF
TRBV15	TRBJ1-1	CATSRDSQPNTEAFF
TRBV27	TRBJ2-7	CASSLLGTGNYEQYF
TRBV19	TRBJ2-7	CASSGLATYEQYF
TRBV4-3	TRBJ2-7	CASSQDRGRLRYEQYF
TRBV30	TRBJ2-4	CAWSDIDIQYF
TRBV28	TRBJ1-2	CASSHLKDRGRKDYTF
TRBV5-6	TRBJ2-4	CARSGLAGENIQYF
TRBV6-5	TRBJ2-1	CASSPLRNEQFF
TRBV29-1	TRBJ1-1	CSVEVQGGNTEAFF